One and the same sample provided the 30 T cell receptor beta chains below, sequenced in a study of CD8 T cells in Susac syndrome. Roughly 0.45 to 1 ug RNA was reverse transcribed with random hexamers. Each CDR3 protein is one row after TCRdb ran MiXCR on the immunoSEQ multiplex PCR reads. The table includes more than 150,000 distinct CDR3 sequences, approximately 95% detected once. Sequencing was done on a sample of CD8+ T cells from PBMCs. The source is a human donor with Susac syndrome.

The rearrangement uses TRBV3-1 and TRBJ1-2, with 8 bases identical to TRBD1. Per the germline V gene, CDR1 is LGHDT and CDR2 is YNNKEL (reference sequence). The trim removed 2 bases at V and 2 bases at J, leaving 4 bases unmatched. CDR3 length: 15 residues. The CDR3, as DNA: TGTGCCAGCAGCCAATCGACAGGGGCGAACTATGGCTACACCTTC. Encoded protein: CASSQSTGANYGYTF.

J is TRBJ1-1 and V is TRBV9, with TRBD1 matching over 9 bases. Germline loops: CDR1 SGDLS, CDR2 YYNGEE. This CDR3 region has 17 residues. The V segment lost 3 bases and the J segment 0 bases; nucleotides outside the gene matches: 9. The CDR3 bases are TGTGCCAGCAGCGCGGGGACAGGGAGCGGAATGAACACTGAAGCTTTCTTT. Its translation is CASSAGTGSGMNTEAFF.

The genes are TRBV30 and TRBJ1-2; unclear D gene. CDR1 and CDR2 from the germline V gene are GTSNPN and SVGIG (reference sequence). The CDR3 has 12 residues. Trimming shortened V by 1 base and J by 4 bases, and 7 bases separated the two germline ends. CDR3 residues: CAWSDVGYGYTF. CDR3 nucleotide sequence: TGTGCCTGGAGTGATGTGGGCTATGGCTACACCTTC.

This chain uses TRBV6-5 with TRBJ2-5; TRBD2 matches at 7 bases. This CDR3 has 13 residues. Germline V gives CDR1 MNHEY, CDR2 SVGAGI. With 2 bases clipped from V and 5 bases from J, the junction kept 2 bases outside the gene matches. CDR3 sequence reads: CASSYGSGETQYF. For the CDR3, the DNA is TGTGCCAGCAGTTACGGTAGCGGGGAGACCCAGTACTTC.

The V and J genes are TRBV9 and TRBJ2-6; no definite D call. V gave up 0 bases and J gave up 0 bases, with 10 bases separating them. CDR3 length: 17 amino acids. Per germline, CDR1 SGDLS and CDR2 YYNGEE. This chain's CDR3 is CASSVGGRSSGANVLTF. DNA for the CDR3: TGTGCCAGCAGCGTAGGGGGTCGAAGCTCTGGGGCCAACGTCCTGACTTTC.

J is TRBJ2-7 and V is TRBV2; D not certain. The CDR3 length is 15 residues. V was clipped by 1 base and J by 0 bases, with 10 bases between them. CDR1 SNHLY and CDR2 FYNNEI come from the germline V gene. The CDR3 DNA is TGTGCCAGCAGTGAAGGTCAGCGTCGCTCCTACGAGCAGTACTTC. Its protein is CASSEGQRRSYEQYF.

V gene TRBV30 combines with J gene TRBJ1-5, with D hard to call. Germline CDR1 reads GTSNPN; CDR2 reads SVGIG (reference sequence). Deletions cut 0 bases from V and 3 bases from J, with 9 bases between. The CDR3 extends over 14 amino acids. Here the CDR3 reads CAWSVLGNNQPQHF. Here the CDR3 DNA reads TGTGCCTGGAGTGTACTAGGGAACAATCAGCCCCAGCATTTT.

CDR3 protein: CASSPGLAADQETQYF. In DNA form, the CDR3 reads TGTGCCAGCAGTCCGGGACTAGCGGCAGACCAAGAGACCCAGTACTTC. V usage is TRBV27 and J usage is TRBJ2-5, with 11 bases matching TRBD2. Germline V gene sequence: CDR1 MNHEY, CDR2 SMNVEV (reference sequence). The junction had 5 bases not matched to a gene; V was cut back by 5 bases and J by 0 bases. CDR3 length: 16 amino acids.

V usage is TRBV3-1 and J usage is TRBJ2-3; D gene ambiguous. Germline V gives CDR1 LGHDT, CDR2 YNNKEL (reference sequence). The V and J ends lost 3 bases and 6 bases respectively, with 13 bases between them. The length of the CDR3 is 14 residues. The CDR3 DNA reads TGTGCCAGCAGCCAGAGTTTGGTTCTGGATACGCAGTATTTT. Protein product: CASSQSLVLDTQYF.

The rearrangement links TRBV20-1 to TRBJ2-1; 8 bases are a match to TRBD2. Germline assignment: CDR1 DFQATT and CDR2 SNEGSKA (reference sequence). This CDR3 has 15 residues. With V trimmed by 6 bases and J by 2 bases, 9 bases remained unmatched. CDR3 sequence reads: CSAREGGRTYNEQFF. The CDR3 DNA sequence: TGCAGTGCCCGGGAGGGGGGACGGACCTACAATGAGCAGTTCTTC.

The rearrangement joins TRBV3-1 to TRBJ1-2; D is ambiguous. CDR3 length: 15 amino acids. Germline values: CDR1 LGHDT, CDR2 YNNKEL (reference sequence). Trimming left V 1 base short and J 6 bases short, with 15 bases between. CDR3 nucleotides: TGTGCCAGCAGCCAAGTTGGGGTTTTCGGAAATGGCTACACCTTC. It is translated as CASSQVGVFGNGYTF.

In DNA form, the CDR3 reads TGTGCCAGCAGCTTCGGGACTAGCGGGAGTGCACGTGAGACCCAGTACTTC. It translates to CASSFGTSGSARETQYF. The chain links TRBV7-9 to TRBJ2-5; 14 bases map to TRBD2. Trimming cost V 3 bases and J 5 bases; bases outside gene matches: 8. The germline gives CDR1 SEHNR, CDR2 FQNEAQ (reference sequence). This CDR3 region has 17 residues.

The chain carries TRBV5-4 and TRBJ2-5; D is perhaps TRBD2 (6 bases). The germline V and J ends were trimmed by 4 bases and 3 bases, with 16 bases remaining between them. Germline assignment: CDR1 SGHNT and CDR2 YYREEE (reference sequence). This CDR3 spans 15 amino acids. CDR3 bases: TGTGCCAGCAGCCCCGCCGGGAGCTTCGAAGAGACCCAGTACTTC. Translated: CASSPAGSFEETQYF.

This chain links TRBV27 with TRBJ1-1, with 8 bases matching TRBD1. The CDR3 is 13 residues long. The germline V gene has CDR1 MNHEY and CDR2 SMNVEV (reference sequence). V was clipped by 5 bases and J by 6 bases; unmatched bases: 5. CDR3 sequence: CASSATGGAEAFF. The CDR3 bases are TGTGCCAGCAGTGCAACAGGGGGGGCTGAAGCTTTCTTT.

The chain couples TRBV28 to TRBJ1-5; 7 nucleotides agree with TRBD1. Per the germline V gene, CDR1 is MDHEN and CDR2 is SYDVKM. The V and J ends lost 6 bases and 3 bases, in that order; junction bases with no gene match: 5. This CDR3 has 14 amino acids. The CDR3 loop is CASSWTGNNQPQHF. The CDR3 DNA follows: TGTGCCAGCAGCTGGACAGGAAACAATCAGCCCCAGCATTTT.

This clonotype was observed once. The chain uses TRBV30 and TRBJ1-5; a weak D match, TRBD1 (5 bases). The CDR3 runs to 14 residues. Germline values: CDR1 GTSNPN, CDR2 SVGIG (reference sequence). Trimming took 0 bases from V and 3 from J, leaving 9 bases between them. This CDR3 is CAWSVGGDNQPQHF. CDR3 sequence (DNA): TGTGCCTGGAGTGTGGGGGGGGACAATCAGCCCCAGCATTTT.

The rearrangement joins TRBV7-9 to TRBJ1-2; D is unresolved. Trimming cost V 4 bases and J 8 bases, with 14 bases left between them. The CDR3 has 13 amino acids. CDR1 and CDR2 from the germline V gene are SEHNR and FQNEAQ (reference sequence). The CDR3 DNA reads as TGTGCCAGCAGCTCGGACCGGGTAGAGGGCTACACCTTC. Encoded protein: CASSSDRVEGYTF.

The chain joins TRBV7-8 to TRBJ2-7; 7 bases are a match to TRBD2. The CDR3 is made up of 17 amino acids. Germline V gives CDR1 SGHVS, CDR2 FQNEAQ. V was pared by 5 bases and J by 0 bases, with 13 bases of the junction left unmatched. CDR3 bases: TGTGCCAGCAGCCCCGGTCAGGGAGGGTATCTCTCCTACGAGCAGTACTTC. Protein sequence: CASSPGQGGYLSYEQYF. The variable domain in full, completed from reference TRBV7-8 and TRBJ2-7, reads GAGVSQSPRYKVAKRGQDVALRCDPISGHVSLFWYQQALGQGPEFLTYFQNEAQLDKSGLPSDRFFAERPEGSVSTLKIQRTQQEDSAVYLCASSPGQGGYLSYEQYFGPGTRLTVT.

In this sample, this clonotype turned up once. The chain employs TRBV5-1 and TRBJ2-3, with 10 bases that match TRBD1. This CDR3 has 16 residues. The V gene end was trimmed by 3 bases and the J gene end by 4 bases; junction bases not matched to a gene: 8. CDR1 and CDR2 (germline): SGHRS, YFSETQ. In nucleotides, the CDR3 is TGCGCCAGCAGCTATAAGACAGGGGGCCTTCCAGATACGCAGTATTTT. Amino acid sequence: CASSYKTGGLPDTQYF.

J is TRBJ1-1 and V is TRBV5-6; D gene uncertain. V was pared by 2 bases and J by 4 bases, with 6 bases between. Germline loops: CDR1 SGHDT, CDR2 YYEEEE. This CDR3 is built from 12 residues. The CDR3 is CASSFLGTEAFF. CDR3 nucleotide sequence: TGTGCCAGCAGCTTTCTCGGCACTGAAGCTTTCTTT.

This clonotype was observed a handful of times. Here the CDR3 DNA reads TGCGCCAGCAGCTTGACGAGCTCTGGGGCCAACGTCCTGACTTTC. It specifies CASSLTSSGANVLTF. The chain is built from TRBV5-1 and TRBJ2-6; no clear D gene. The CDR3 is 15 amino acids. V lost 1 base, J lost 0 bases, and 5 bases lay in between. Germline loops: CDR1 SGHRS, CDR2 YFSETQ.

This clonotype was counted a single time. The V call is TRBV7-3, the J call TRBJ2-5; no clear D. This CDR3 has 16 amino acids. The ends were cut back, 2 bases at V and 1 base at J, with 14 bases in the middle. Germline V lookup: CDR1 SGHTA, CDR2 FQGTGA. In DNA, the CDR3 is TGTGCCAGCAGCTTAGGGTTGCTAGGGCCCCAAGAGACCCAGTACTTC. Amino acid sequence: CASSLGLLGPQETQYF.

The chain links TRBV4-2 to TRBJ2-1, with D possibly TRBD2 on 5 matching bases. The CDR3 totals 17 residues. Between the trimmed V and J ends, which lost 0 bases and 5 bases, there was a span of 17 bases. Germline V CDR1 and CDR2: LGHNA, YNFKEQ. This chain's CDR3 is CASSQDHGIGLNNEQFF. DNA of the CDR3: TGTGCCAGCAGCCAAGACCACGGGATCGGGCTAAACAATGAGCAGTTCTTC.

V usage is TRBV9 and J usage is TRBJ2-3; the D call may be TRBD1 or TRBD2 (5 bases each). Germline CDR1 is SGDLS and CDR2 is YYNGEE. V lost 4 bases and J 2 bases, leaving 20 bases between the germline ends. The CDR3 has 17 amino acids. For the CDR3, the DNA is TGTGCCAGCAGCTCGCACCCGGGACCATCTACCACAGATACGCAGTATTTT. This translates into CASSSHPGPSTTDTQYF.

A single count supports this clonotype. In nucleotides, the CDR3 is TGCAGCATAAAGACCCGGGGGCAAGAGACCCAGTACTTC. Its translation: CSIKTRGQETQYF. The chain combines TRBV29-1 with TRBJ2-5, with a possible D match to TRBD2 (6 bases). Per the germline V gene, CDR1 is SQVTM and CDR2 is ANQGSEA. The CDR3 covers 13 residues. Between the trimmed V and J ends, which lost 8 bases and 2 bases, there was a span of 15 bases.

The CDR3 here is CASSASGQNTEAFF. The CDR3 region has the DNA TGTGCCAGCAGCGCTTCGGGACAGAACACTGAAGCTTTCTTT. The chain carries TRBV9 and TRBJ1-1, with D maybe TRBD1 (6 bases). Trimming took off 3 bases at V and 1 base at J, with 10 bases between the two ends. The CDR3 length is 14 residues. Germline CDR1 is SGDLS and CDR2 is YYNGEE.

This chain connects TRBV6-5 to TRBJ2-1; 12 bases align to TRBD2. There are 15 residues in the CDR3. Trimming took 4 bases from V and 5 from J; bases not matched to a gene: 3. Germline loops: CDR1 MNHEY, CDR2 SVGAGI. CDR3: CASSFLAGGDNEQFF. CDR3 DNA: TGTGCCAGCAGTTTTCTAGCGGGGGGGGACAATGAGCAGTTCTTC.

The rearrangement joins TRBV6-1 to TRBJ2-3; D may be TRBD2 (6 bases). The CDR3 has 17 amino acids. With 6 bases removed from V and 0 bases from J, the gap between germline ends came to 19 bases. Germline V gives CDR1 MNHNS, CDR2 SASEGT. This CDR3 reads CASRPTGTGDSTDTQYF. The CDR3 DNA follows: TGTGCCAGCAGACCAACCGGGACGGGAGATAGCACAGATACGCAGTATTTT.

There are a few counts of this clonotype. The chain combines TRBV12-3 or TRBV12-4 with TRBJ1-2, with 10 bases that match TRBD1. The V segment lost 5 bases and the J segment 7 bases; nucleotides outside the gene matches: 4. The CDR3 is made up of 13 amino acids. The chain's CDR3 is CASSLGQGIGYTF. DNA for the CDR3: TGTGCCAGCAGTCTGGGACAGGGGATTGGCTACACCTTC.

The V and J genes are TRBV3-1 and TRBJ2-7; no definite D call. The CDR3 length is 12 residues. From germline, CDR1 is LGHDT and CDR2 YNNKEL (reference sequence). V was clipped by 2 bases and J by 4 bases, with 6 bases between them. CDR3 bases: TGTGCCAGCAGCCAATGGGATTACGAGCAGTACTTC. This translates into CASSQWDYEQYF.